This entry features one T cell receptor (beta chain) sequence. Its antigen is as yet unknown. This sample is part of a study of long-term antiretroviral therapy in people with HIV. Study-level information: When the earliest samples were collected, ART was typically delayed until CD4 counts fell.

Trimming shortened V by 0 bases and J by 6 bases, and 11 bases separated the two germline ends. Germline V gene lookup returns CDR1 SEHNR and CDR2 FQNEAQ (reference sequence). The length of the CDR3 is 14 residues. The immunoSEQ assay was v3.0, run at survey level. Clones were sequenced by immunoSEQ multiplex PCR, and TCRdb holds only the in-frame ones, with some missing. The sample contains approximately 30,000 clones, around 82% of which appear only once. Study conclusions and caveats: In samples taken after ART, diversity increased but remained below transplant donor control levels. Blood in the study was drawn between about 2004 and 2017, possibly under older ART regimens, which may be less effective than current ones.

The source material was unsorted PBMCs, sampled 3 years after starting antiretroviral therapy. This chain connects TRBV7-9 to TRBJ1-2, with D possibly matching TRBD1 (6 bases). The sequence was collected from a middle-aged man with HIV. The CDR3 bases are TGTGCCAGCAGCTTAGCGGCGGGGGCCCATGGCTACACCTTC. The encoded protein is CASSLAAGAHGYTF. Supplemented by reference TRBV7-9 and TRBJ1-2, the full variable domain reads DTGVSQNPRHKITKRGQNVTFRCDPISEHNRLYWYRQTLGQGPEFLTYFQNEAQLEKSRLLSDRFSAERPKGSFSTLEIQRTEQGDSAMYLCASSLAAGAHGYTFGSGTRLTVV.